Many counts were recorded for the clone carrying this TCR beta chain. This sample was included in a study of T cell repertoires in cytomegalovirus infection. Germline V gene sequence: CDR1 SNHLY, CDR2 FYNNEI. CDR3 length: 14 residues. J was trimmed by 6 bases and V by 1 base; bases with no gene match: 2. TCRdb used MiXCR to reprocess the reads, holding one entry per CDR3 protein. The table lists approximately 500,000 distinct CDR3 sequences, roughly 12% of them singletons. The sequence was obtained from a human donor in good health (CMV status not recorded). Some clones in this sample may be carry-over from other donors' samples. V is TRBV2 and J is TRBJ2-5; 10 bases map to TRBD1. Sample: PBMCs. CDR3: CASSEGTGGKTQYF. For the CDR3, the DNA is TGTGCCAGCAGTGAAGGGACAGGGGGAAAGACCCAGTACTTC.